This entry is about one T cell receptor (beta chain). These data originate in a study of patients and donors after allogeneic stem cell transplantation. Germline values: CDR1 SQVTM, CDR2 ANQGSEA. Trimming removed 6 bases from V and 6 bases from J; junction bases left unmatched: 4. The CDR3 is 12 amino acids. Each CDR3 protein is one row after TCRdb ran MiXCR on the RT-PCR reads. The data hold more than 850,000 distinct CDR3 sequences, with more than 15% observed a single time. The receptor was isolated from a human donor who was either an allogeneic HSCT recipient or a stem cell or donor lymphocyte infusion donor (not recorded which). It is not recorded whose cells these are; they may come from a transplant donor. V usage is TRBV29-1 and J usage is TRBJ1-1; 10 positions agree with TRBD1. Sequenced material: blood, either unsorted or a sorted T cell fraction (not recorded which). The CDR3 here is CSVRDRGSEAFF. The DNA for the CDR3 is TGCAGCGTCCGGGACAGGGGTTCTGAAGCTTTCTTT. The full variable domain, its missing parts supplied by reference TRBV29-1 and TRBJ1-1, is SAVISQKPSRDICQRGTSLTIQCQVDSQVTMMFWYRQQPGQSLTLIATANQGSEATYESGFVIDKFPISRPNLTFSTLTVSNMSPEDSSIYLCSVRDRGSEAFFGQGTRLTVV.